This paragraph covers one TCR beta chain sequence. This clone was seen just once. Its antigen specificity is not known. No base qualities exist here, and no much larger clone lies one base off it. The cysteine opens and the phenylalanine closes a CDR3 of 21 amino acids. The read is trimmed to its CDR3 DNA, 63 bases read in frame from base 1. The germline V gene sets CDR1 to LGHNA and CDR2 to YNFKEQ. V is pruned by 0 bases and J by 3 bases, leaving 16 bases of the junction without a gene match. The receptor library was made with the immunoSEQ multiplex PCR assay. TCRdb's version of the immuneACCESS table is confined to in-frame rearrangements and falls short of the full clone set. An unresolved V gene accounts for under half of the shortfall where checked; the remainder is of unknown origin. The sample table records approximately 730,000 clones; roughly 85% of these occur just once. Of the sample, around 0.01% falls within the top ten clones.

The data stem from a study of shared T cell receptors in the human thymus (dated by TCRdb to the early 2020s). Background on the whole study: The study examined how self-reactive, shared T-cell receptor alpha chains are generated in the human thymus.

This sample was also put to use in a study of human thymus T cells. As noted in the second study: The donors were immunologically healthy infants in Finland who had open corrective cardiac surgery for congenital heart defects. The thymus tissue came from surgical resects taken out during corrective cardiac surgery. Biased V and J gene segment usage appeared to be present in both thymic and peripheral blood repertoires. The related research found that thymic TCR repertoires overlapped highly between unrelated individuals. The study described the TCR alpha and beta repertoires in about eight infant thymus samples and a few matching peripheral blood samples. The infant donors were roughly 7 to 244 days old, and the cohort included six males and a couple of females. Thymocytes were mechanically released from the tissue and were stored as pellets of 10-30 million cells at -70 degrees C. Genomic DNA was extracted from frozen cell pellets with a QIAsymphony instrument. TCRB and TCRAD loci were amplified from a standardized quantity of quality-controlled genomic DNA using the immunoSEQ multiplex PCR assay. The amplicons covered the V(D)J region and were long enough to include the CDR3 and to identify the V and J genes. Through the commercial immunoSEQ service, the amplicons were sequenced on an Illumina platform. Primer bias and sequencing errors were corrected as previously described, and TCRAD and TCRB definitions were based on the IMGT database. Analysis of the repertoires was done with immunoSEQ Analyzer 3.0 and VDJTools and included basic statistics, V/J segment usage, diversity estimates, rarefaction and pairwise overlap. Diversity was estimated with Chao1, ChaoE, Efron-Thisted, Shannon and inverse Simpson indices, and also on datasets down-sampled to the smallest sample. For repertoire overlap, CDR3 nucleotide sequence, V gene and J gene had to match strictly, and clustering was done by Jaccard-based multidimensional scaling. Thymus samples yielded on average roughly 790,000 unique TCRB clonotypes, compared with 80,000 to 85,000 from blood samples.

The V and J genes are TRBV4-2 and TRBJ2-7; TRBD2 lines up with 14 middle nucleotides. The sequencing sample was made of thymocytes. The source of this sequence is a girl under three years old with a congenital heart defect. Donor details come from another sample of the same person, matched by shared clones. The DNA sequence follows: TGTGCCAGCAGCCAAGAGGGCCCGGGACTAGCGGGGGTCACTCCTTACTACGAGCAGTACTTC. This yields the protein CASSQEGPGLAGVTPYYEQYF.